The T cell receptor beta chain described here comes from a study of shared clonotypes between healthy human individuals. Remarks on this clone: Antigen: not known.

Assay runs were performed at deep level. Data came from immunoSEQ multiplex PCR; TCRdb stores just in-frame clones and leaves some out. The sample consists of over a million clones, approximately 72% of them appearing once. Study-level results: Naive subsets generally had larger estimated richness than memory subsets.

CDR3 length equals 15 residues. Germline V CDR1 and CDR2: SGHNT, YENEEA. The junction had 4 bases not matched to a gene; V was cut back by 4 bases and J by 2 bases. The gene calls are TRBV11-3 and TRBJ2-3; 9 nucleotides line up with TRBD1. Sequenced material: memory CD4+ T cells sorted from blood. Subset meaning: CD45RA-negative fraction. This receptor was obtained from a man aged 18 to 29 in good health. Here the CDR3 DNA reads TGTGCCAGCAGCTACGACAGGGGGGCCACAGATACGCAGTATTTT. As protein: CASSYDRGATDTQYF.